This TCR beta chain was profiled in a study of technical replicates of blood from a few donors. Assay: immunoSEQ multiplex PCR; the TCRdb copy retains only in-frame clones and omits some. Here the sample spans about 82,000 clones, over 75% being singletons. This CDR3 has 15 amino acids. V was trimmed by 0 bases and J by 6 bases, leaving 15 bases between them. CDR1 MNHEY and CDR2 SVGAGI come from the germline V gene. The rearrangement joins TRBV6-5 to TRBJ2-7; no clear D gene. Sample: T cells isolated from PBMCs. The receptor was derived from a human donor in good health. The CDR3 loop is CASSYSGYVEREQYF. Here the CDR3 DNA reads TGTGCCAGCAGTTACTCGGGCTACGTGGAACGCGAGCAGTACTTC.